This TCR beta chain was sequenced for a study of shared clonotypes between healthy human individuals. Study-wide results and limits: Among donors, sharing of clonotypes was expected to be affected by sequencing depth. The donor pool, a small one, limited the genetic and exposure-history diversity represented. Unshared clonotypes carried lower generation probabilities than those common to all four donors.

Naive CD8 cells were CD45RO-negative, positively selected for CCR7, excluding terminally differentiated effector memory CD45RA+ cells. Measured with immunoSEQ multiplex PCR; TCRdb has only the in-frame clones, and not every one. The sample consists of 600,000 or so clones, 85% to 95% of them appearing once. This CDR3 is built from 14 residues. V lost 8 bases to trimming and J lost 5 bases, with 15 bases between them. Per the germline V gene, CDR1 is ENHRY and CDR2 is SYGVKD. Concerning this clone: What it recognizes is unknown.

The chain links TRBV10-3 to TRBJ2-2, with D hard to call. Specimen: naive CD8+ T cells sorted from blood. This receptor was taken from a woman aged 25 to 39 in good health. CDR3 loop: CAILFSSRTGELFF. In DNA form, the CDR3 reads TGTGCCATCCTCTTTTCCTCGAGGACCGGGGAGCTGTTTTTT.